This T cell receptor beta chain was observed in a study of T cells after yellow fever vaccination. TCRdb reprocessed the 5' RACE reads via MiXCR and lists one record per CDR3 protein. The sample shows 450,000 to 600,000 distinct CDR3 sequences, less than 15% of them seen only once. The CDR3 covers 15 residues. CDR1 is SEHNR, CDR2 FQNEAQ, per germline (reference sequence). V lost 0 bases, J lost 6 bases, and 5 bases stayed unmatched. Specimen: PBMCs, collected on the day of the yellow fever booster vaccination. V and J are TRBV7-9 and TRBJ2-3; 8 positions agree with TRBD1. The sequence derives from a man younger than 40 who received the YFV17D yellow fever vaccine. CDR3 protein: CASSLAGQEGDTQYF. In DNA form, the CDR3 reads TGTGCCAGCAGCTTAGCGGGACAGGAGGGCGATACGCAGTATTTT.